These 22 T cell receptor beta chains originate from one sample sequenced in a study of cytomegalovirus exposure and HLA in healthy donors. Researchers ran the PCR with 60 Vbeta and 13 Jbeta primers. Data came from immunoSEQ multiplex PCR; TCRdb stores just in-frame clones and leaves some out. The sample carries about 120,000 clones, about four fifths recorded once. Sequenced material: PBMCs. The receptors were gathered from a woman aged 18-29 years in good health and CMV-seronegative.

The chain carries TRBV2 and TRBJ2-1; D is possibly TRBD1 (5 bases). V lost 6 bases, J lost 5 bases, and 17 bases lay in between. This CDR3 comprises 15 residues. Germline values: CDR1 SNHLY, CDR2 FYNNEI. CDR3 residues: CASSRLGLTDNEQFF. The CDR3 region has the DNA TGTGCCAGCAGCCGATTGGGGCTAACGGACAATGAGCAGTTCTTC. Supplemented by reference TRBV2 and TRBJ2-1, the full variable domain reads EPEVTQTPSHQVTQMGQEVILRCVPISNHLYFYWYRQILGQKVEFLVSFYNNEISEKSEIFDDQFSVERPDGSNFTLKIRSTKLEDSAMYFCASSRLGLTDNEQFFGPGTRLTVL.

This clone was seen only once. J is TRBJ2-3 and V is TRBV18; perhaps TRBD2 as D (6 bases). This CDR3 has 16 residues. Trimming shortened V by 3 bases and J by 2 bases, and 15 bases separated the two germline ends. The germline V gene has CDR1 KGHSH and CDR2 LQKENI. DNA of the CDR3: TGTGCCAGCTCACCGCTGGGTAGCGGCTACACAGATACGCAGTATTTT. Translated: CASSPLGSGYTDTQYF.

This chain uses TRBV30 with TRBJ1-5, with no clear D. V was pared by 2 bases and J by 7 bases, with 12 bases between. This CDR3 has 13 amino acids. Germline V CDR1 and CDR2: GTSNPN, SVGIG (reference sequence). DNA for the CDR3: TGTGCCTGGAGTATCCGGGTTGAGCAGCCCCAGCATTTT. Translating it yields CAWSIRVEQPQHF.

The chain combines TRBV7-8 with TRBJ1-5; D is undetermined. V was pared by 4 bases and J by 6 bases, with 7 bases between. The CDR3 totals 12 residues. Germline lookup yields CDR1 SGHVS and CDR2 FQNEAQ. Written as DNA, the CDR3 is TGTGCCAGCAGCTATACTTCTCAGCCCCAGCATTTT. The encoded protein is CASSYTSQPQHF. Full variable domain (rest looked up from reference TRBV7-8 and TRBJ1-5): GAGVSQSPRYKVAKRGQDVALRCDPISGHVSLFWYQQALGQGPEFLTYFQNEAQLDKSGLPSDRFFAERPEGSVSTLKIQRTQQEDSAVYLCASSYTSQPQHFGDGTRLSIL.

This clone was observed a few times. The sample carries other DNA sequences with the same CDR3. V usage is TRBV29-1 and J usage is TRBJ1-1, with D possibly being TRBD1 (5 bases). The germline gives CDR1 SQVTM, CDR2 ANQGSEA. The V end lost 5 bases, the J end lost 10 bases, and 11 bases lay between the germline ends. The CDR3 loop spans 10 amino acids. The CDR3 DNA follows: TGCAGCGTTCGGGGGGGAGTAGCTTTCTTT. Translating it yields CSVRGGVAFF. The variable domain in full, completed from reference TRBV29-1 and TRBJ1-1, reads SAVISQKPSRDICQRGTSLTIQCQVDSQVTMMFWYRQQPGQSLTLIATANQGSEATYESGFVIDKFPISRPNLTFSTLTVSNMSPEDSSIYLCSVRGGVAFFGQGTRLTVV.

The gene calls are TRBV6-6 and TRBJ2-7; 7 bases are shared with TRBD2. CDR1 and CDR2 from the germline V gene are MNHNY and SVGAGI (reference sequence). V lost 2 bases and J lost 1; bases outside the gene matches: 8. The CDR3 is 16 residues long. The CDR3 protein is CASSYPTSVTSYEQYF. For the CDR3, the DNA is TGTGCCAGCAGTTACCCTACTAGCGTAACTTCCTACGAGCAGTACTTC.

The rearrangement links TRBV27 to TRBJ1-2; the match to TRBD1 covers 8 bases. The CDR3 sequence is 14 residues long. V lost 2 bases to trimming and J lost 5 bases; unmatched junction nucleotides: 4. The germline CDR1 and CDR2 sequences are MNHEY and SMNVEV (reference sequence). Here the CDR3 reads CASSLQGAKYGYTF. The CDR3 nucleotides read TGTGCCAGCAGTTTACAGGGGGCAAAGTATGGCTACACCTTC.

The V and J genes are TRBV27 and TRBJ2-7; no clear D. V lost 5 bases, J lost 2 bases, and 10 bases lay in between. CDR1 MNHEY and CDR2 SMNVEV come from the germline V gene (reference sequence). The CDR3 runs 13 residues. CDR3 in amino acids: CASSTRLAYEQYF. For the CDR3, the DNA is TGTGCCAGCAGTACGCGACTGGCCTACGAGCAGTACTTC.

This clone has only a few counts. The chain joins TRBV6-4 to TRBJ2-1, with D tentatively TRBD2 (6 bases). Germline V CDR1 and CDR2: MRHNA, SNTAGT. The V end lost 4 bases, the J end lost 0 bases, and 10 bases lay between the germline ends. CDR3 length: 15 amino acids. CDR3 coding DNA: TGTGCCAGCAGTGGCGGGGTTGGCTCCTACAATGAGCAGTTCTTC. Residues: CASSGGVGSYNEQFF.

This clone has just a few counts. The gene calls are TRBV10-1 and TRBJ1-1, with TRBD1 identical over 9 bases. The CDR3 covers 13 residues. Trimming took 6 bases from V and 6 from J; bases not matched to a gene: 5. Germline lookup yields CDR1 WNHNN and CDR2 SYGVQD (reference sequence). In nucleotides, the CDR3 is TGCGCCAGCAGCCGGGACAGGGTCTCTGAAGCTTTCTTT. This gives the protein CASSRDRVSEAFF.

The chain has TRBV11-2 and TRBJ1-1, with D maybe TRBD1 (5 bases). The CDR3 contains 14 residues. V gave up 4 bases and J gave up 5 bases, with 14 bases separating them. Germline V gives CDR1 SGHAT, CDR2 FQNNGV. CDR3 nucleotides: TGTGCCAGCAGCTCCTCAGGGTTGCGGACTGAAGCTTTCTTT. Its translation is CASSSSGLRTEAFF.

The CDR3 is CASGLYEQAPYSNQPQHF. CDR3 DNA: TGTGCTAGTGGTCTTTACGAGCAGGCCCCCTATAGCAATCAGCCCCAGCATTTT. The chain is built from TRBV12-5 and TRBJ1-5; D unclear. V dropped 5 bases and J dropped 0 bases, with 20 bases sitting between them. Germline V gives CDR1 LGHNT, CDR2 FRNRAP. This CDR3 is built from 18 residues. The full variable domain, rest sourced from reference TRBV12-5 and TRBJ1-5, is DARVTQTPRHKVTEMGQEVTMRCQPILGHNTVFWYRQTMMQGLELLAYFRNRAPLDDSGMPKDRFSAEMPDATLATLKIQPSEPRDSAVYFCASGLYEQAPYSNQPQHFGDGTRLSIL.

This clone has more than one count but fewer than ten. One end of the junction fails to match germline, which may point to a read error. The chain recombines TRBV11-1 with TRBJ2-1; D perhaps matches TRBD2 (5 bases). Germline V gives CDR1 SGHAT, CDR2 FQDESV (reference sequence). The CDR3 spans 17 residues. The CDR3: CASSLALPSSSYNEQFF. The CDR3 nucleotides read TGTGCCAGCAGCCTAGCCCTCCCGTCCAGCTCCTACAATGAGCAGTTCTTC.

The V call is TRBV6-1, the J call TRBJ2-3; 11 nucleotides line up with TRBD2. The CDR3 length is 16 residues. The J segment lost 4 bases and the V segment lost 0 bases, leaving 3 bases of the junction unmatched. Per the germline V gene, CDR1 is MNHNS and CDR2 is SASEGT. CDR3 in DNA: TGTGCCAGCAGTGAAGCTAGCGGGGGGGTATCAGATACGCAGTATTTT. This sequence encodes CASSEASGGVSDTQYF.

V is TRBV19 and J is TRBJ1-2; possibly TRBD1 for D (6 bases). Trimming took off 8 bases at V and 2 bases at J, with 21 bases between the two ends. The CDR3 spans 16 residues. The V gene's germline CDR1 is LNHDA and CDR2 SQIVND (reference sequence). In DNA, the CDR3 is TGTGCCAGTTCCGGGACAAGAAGGGAAGCAAACTATGGCTACACCTTC. This codes for CASSGTRREANYGYTF.

The V and J genes are TRBV19 and TRBJ1-1; no firm D call. This CDR3 comprises 15 residues. Germline CDR1 reads LNHDA; CDR2 reads SQIVND (reference sequence). V gave up 7 bases and J gave up 4 bases, with 19 bases separating them. CDR3 sequence: CASKRVFSNGTEAFF. CDR3 bases: TGTGCCAGTAAAAGAGTCTTCTCAAACGGCACTGAAGCTTTCTTT.

This rearrangement joins TRBV2 to TRBJ1-2; D remains ambiguous. The V gene's germline CDR1 is SNHLY and CDR2 FYNNEI. V lost 3 bases and J lost 2, with 7 bases in between. The CDR3 length is 13 residues. As DNA, the CDR3 is TGTGCCAGCAGTGATGGTAGAAACTATGGCTACACCTTC. Its protein product is CASSDGRNYGYTF.

V usage is TRBV4-1 and J usage is TRBJ1-1; 7 nucleotides match TRBD1. The germline gives CDR1 MGHRA, CDR2 YSYEKL. This CDR3 has 13 residues. Germline trimming cut 2 bases from V and 7 bases from J; bases unmatched to any gene: 4. CDR3 sequence (DNA): TGCGCCAGCAGCCAACCACGGACAGGTGAAGCTTTCTTT. Translating it yields CASSQPRTGEAFF.

This clone was counted once. This sequence joins TRBV11-3 and TRBJ2-1, with TRBD2 identical over 7 bases. CDR1 and CDR2 from the germline V gene are SGHNT and YENEEA. This CDR3 is built from 14 residues. V lost 0 bases and J lost 8; bases outside the gene matches: 4. CDR3 sequence (DNA): TGTGCCAGCAGCTTAGATGACGGGAGGCATGAGCAGTTCTTC. It codes for CASSLDDGRHEQFF.

The V and J genes are TRBV20-1 and TRBJ1-3; D gene uncertain. V shed 3 bases and J shed 4 bases, with 4 bases lying between them. Germline CDR1 DFQATT, CDR2 SNEGSKA (reference sequence). The CDR3 totals 11 residues. CDR3 nucleotides: TGCAGTGCTAGCCAGGGAAACACCATATATTTT. This translates into CSASQGNTIYF.

The chain employs TRBV4-3 and TRBJ1-1; 9 bases fit TRBD1. Germline CDR1 is LGHNA and CDR2 is YSLEER. The V and J ends lost 3 bases and 5 bases, in that order; junction bases with no gene match: 10. This CDR3 has 16 amino acids. Written as DNA, the CDR3 is TGCGCCAGCAGCCACCCTACAGGGGGCGCAGGAACTGAAGCTTTCTTT. It translates to CASSHPTGGAGTEAFF.

V usage is TRBV6-6 and J usage is TRBJ2-1; no clear D. Germline CDR1 and CDR2: MNHNY and SVGAGI (reference sequence). CDR3 size: 14 residues. Trimming shortened V by 5 bases and J by 5 bases, and 13 bases separated the two germline ends. Here the CDR3 reads CASSTRNTNNEQFF. CDR3 nucleotides: TGTGCCAGCAGTACCAGAAATACGAACAATGAGCAGTTCTTC.